A single sample gave rise to the 19 T cell receptor beta chains below, sequenced in a study of T cells in Graves' hyperthyroidism and ophthalmopathy. Amplification of TCR beta CDR3 regions used RNA as the template. HTBI primers were employed in a first-round RT-PCR of the TCR CDR3. TCRdb reprocessed the multiplex PCR reads via MiXCR and lists one record per CDR3 protein. The data contain fewer than 450,000 distinct CDR3 sequences, under 20% of them seen just once; the ten biggest clones take up 35% to 50%. Sequences were obtained from blood. The receptors were sampled from a man aged 18 to 30 with Graves' ophthalmopathy.

V usage is TRBV27 and J usage is TRBJ1-6; D unclear. Between the trimmed V and J ends, which lost 5 bases and 0 bases, there was a span of 20 bases. CDR1 and CDR2 from the germline V gene are MNHEY and SMNVEV (reference sequence). The length of the CDR3 is 19 residues. CDR3 coding DNA: TGTGCCAGCAGTCCTTTTCAATCAGGCGCCCGCTCCTATAATTCACCCCTCCACTTT. It codes for CASSPFQSGARSYNSPLHF.

In this sample, this clonotype turned up a few times. The J gene is TRBJ2-2, the V gene TRBV6-1, with D possibly matching TRBD1 (6 bases). There are 14 residues in the CDR3. Trimming pared 6 bases from V and 5 bases from J, leaving 13 bases between. The germline V gene has CDR1 MNHNS and CDR2 SASEGT. DNA of the CDR3: TGTGCCAGCAGAGAGGGGGAGTGGACCGGGGAGCTGTTTTTT. Its translation: CASREGEWTGELFF.

The chain uses TRBV2 and TRBJ1-4; the match to TRBD1 covers 9 bases. The CDR3 is 13 residues long. In germline, CDR1 is SNHLY, CDR2 FYNNEI. The ends lost 6 bases at V and 8 bases at J; junction bases unmatched: 4. DNA of the CDR3: TGTGCCAGCAGGAGACAGGGGGAAGAAAAACTGTTTTTT. This codes for CASRRQGEEKLFF.

This clonotype has a handful of counts. The chain has TRBV10-1 and TRBJ2-1; D gene ambiguous. This CDR3 spans 12 amino acids. CDR1 is WNHNN and CDR2 is SYGVQD in the germline V gene (reference sequence). The V gene lost 4 bases and the J gene lost 7 bases, with 8 bases spanning the gap. The CDR3 region is CASSGYPNEQFF. CDR3 sequence (DNA): TGCGCCAGCAGTGGGTACCCTAATGAGCAGTTCTTC.

In its sample, this clonotype was seen a few times. This sequence joins TRBV24-1 and TRBJ2-5; D might be TRBD2 (5 bases). The V end was cut by 3 bases, the J end by 5 bases, with 18 bases between. CDR3 length: 16 amino acids. Germline-derived CDR1 and CDR2 are KGHDR and SFDVKD. As DNA, the CDR3 is TGTGCCACCAGTGATCTCCCTGGGCCTCGGGGTGAGACCCAGTACTTC. It specifies CATSDLPGPRGETQYF.

This clonotype was observed a single time. The chain uses TRBV6-2 or TRBV6-3 and TRBJ1-2; 7 bases align to TRBD1. Germline V gives CDR1 MNHEY, CDR2 SVGEGT. Trimming took 10 bases from V and 5 from J; bases not matched to a gene: 7. The CDR3 consists of 12 residues. The CDR3, as DNA: TGTGCCACCTCCAGGGGGGGTTATGGCTACACCTTC. This translates into CATSRGGYGYTF.

This chain links TRBV10-1 with TRBJ2-2; maybe TRBD2 (6 bases). Trimming took 9 bases from V and 3 from J, leaving 11 bases between them. This CDR3 is built from 13 residues. Germline values: CDR1 WNHNN, CDR2 SYGVQD (reference sequence). The CDR3 region is CASAGSYTGELFF. The DNA of the CDR3 is TGCGCCAGTGCCGGGAGCTACACCGGGGAGCTGTTTTTT.

The chain is built from TRBV6-1 and TRBJ2-3; 10 nucleotides match TRBD2. This CDR3 comprises 15 residues. V lost 3 bases, J lost 6 bases, and 6 bases stayed unmatched. Germline V gives CDR1 MNHNS, CDR2 SASEGT. CDR3 DNA sequence: TGTGCCAGCAGTGACCAGAGCGGGGGGGCGGATACGCAGTATTTT. It codes for CASSDQSGGADTQYF.

The chain recombines TRBV19 with TRBJ2-5; TRBD1 agrees at 12 bases. Germline CDR1 reads LNHDA; CDR2 reads SQIVND (reference sequence). V was clipped by 5 bases and J by 5 bases; unmatched bases: 6. CDR3 length: 15 residues. The CDR3 reads CASSAGTGGGETQYF. In DNA, the CDR3 is TGTGCCAGTAGTGCGGGGACAGGGGGCGGGGAGACCCAGTACTTC.

This clonotype was picked up many times. This chain joins TRBV5-6 and TRBJ1-1, with TRBD1 matching 7 bases. This CDR3 region has 16 residues. Trimming took 2 bases from V and 0 from J; bases not matched to a gene: 7. The germline V gene encodes CDR1 SGHDT and CDR2 YYEEEE. The DNA for the CDR3 is TGTGCCAGCAGCTTAGGGGACAGCCTCATGAACACTGAAGCTTTCTTT. Encoded protein: CASSLGDSLMNTEAFF.

The rearrangement uses TRBV3-1 and TRBJ2-2, with D unclear. V shed 7 bases and J shed 3 bases, with 15 bases lying between them. Per germline, CDR1 LGHDT and CDR2 YNNKEL (reference sequence). The CDR3 spans 15 residues. In DNA form, the CDR3 reads TGTGCCAGCACCCCCCTAGGCGAATACACCGGGGAGCTGTTTTTT. Translation gives CASTPLGEYTGELFF.

The chain combines TRBV7-9 with TRBJ1-1; a possible D gene is TRBD1 (5 bases). V dropped 2 bases and J dropped 5 bases, with 12 bases sitting between them. Germline V gives CDR1 SEHNR, CDR2 FQNEAQ (reference sequence). CDR3 size: 14 residues. CDR3 nucleotides: TGTGCCAGCAGCTTATTTGGGGGTAAGACTGAAGCTTTCTTT. Residues: CASSLFGGKTEAFF.

This clonotype was detected ten times or more. The J gene is TRBJ2-7, the V gene TRBV20-1; 7 positions agree with TRBD2. V was clipped by 0 bases and J by 2 bases; unmatched bases: 10. CDR1 and CDR2 from the germline V gene are DFQATT and SNEGSKA (reference sequence). There are 16 residues in the CDR3. CDR3: CSARDRVAGDAYEQYF. Written as DNA, the CDR3 is TGCAGTGCTAGAGATCGAGTTGCGGGGGACGCCTACGAGCAGTACTTC.

This clonotype was counted ten times or more. The chain employs TRBV7-3 and TRBJ2-7; D gene ambiguous. The CDR3 totals 16 residues. Germline V gene data show CDR1 as SGHTA and CDR2 as FQGTGA. The V and J ends lost 1 base and 1 base respectively, with 14 bases between them. The CDR3 DNA reads TGTGCCAGCAGCTTAATCGGCGTTAGGAAGTCCTACGAGCAGTACTTC. It translates to CASSLIGVRKSYEQYF.

This clonotype was seen ten or more times. This rearrangement joins TRBV11-2 to TRBJ1-1, with TRBD1 as a possible D gene (6 bases). The CDR3 loop spans 17 amino acids. Germline loops: CDR1 SGHAT, CDR2 FQNNGV. Trimming shortened V by 0 bases and J by 4 bases, and 18 bases separated the two germline ends. CDR3 loop: CASSLDPRQGRGTEAFF. For the CDR3, the DNA is TGTGCCAGCAGCTTAGATCCCCGTCAGGGGCGGGGCACTGAAGCTTTCTTT.

V is TRBV2 and J is TRBJ2-1, with TRBD1 matching over 7 bases. The CDR3 is 15 amino acids. Germline CDR1 reads SNHLY; CDR2 reads FYNNEI. J lost 5 bases, V lost 8 bases, and 12 bases had no gene match. This CDR3 reads CASGSGQIFHNEQFF. The CDR3 DNA sequence: TGTGCCAGCGGCTCGGGACAGATATTCCACAATGAGCAGTTCTTC.

This clonotype was observed a few times. V usage is TRBV12-3 or TRBV12-4 and J usage is TRBJ1-4, with D perhaps matching TRBD1 (6 bases). V was pared by 3 bases and J by 8 bases, with 16 bases between. This CDR3 has 15 amino acids. CDR3 in DNA: TGTGCCAGCAGTTTTCCACAGGGATCGGGAGAAAAACTGTTTTTT. Translating gives CASSFPQGSGEKLFF.

About this clonotype: Relative to the germline gene, one junction end is altered; a read error may explain this. The chain carries TRBV9 and TRBJ1-5, with 8 bases matching TRBD1. The CDR3 consists of 15 residues. The germline V gene has CDR1 SGDLS and CDR2 YYNGEE. CDR3 nucleotides: TGTGCCAGCAGCAAACAGGGGGTTAGCAGTCAGCCCCAGCATTTT. Translating gives CASSKQGVSSQPQHF.

The chain carries TRBV28 and TRBJ2-5, with 8 bases aligning to TRBD2. The CDR3 spans 14 residues. Germline assignment: CDR1 MDHEN and CDR2 SYDVKM. V gave up 7 bases and J gave up 3 bases; unmatched junction bases: 7. CDR3 sequence: CASKDPGGEETQYF. The CDR3 DNA follows: TGTGCCAGCAAAGACCCGGGGGGGGAAGAGACCCAGTACTTC. The full variable domain, rest sourced from reference TRBV28 and TRBJ2-5, is DVKVTQSSRYLVKRTGEKVFLECVQDMDHENMFWYRQDPGLGLRLIYFSYDVKMKEKGDIPEGYSVSREKKERFSLILESASTNQTSMYLCASKDPGGEETQYFGPGTRLLVL.